The source of this T cell receptor beta chain is a study of early T cells in non-severe SARS-CoV-2 infection. Overall study: Whole-blood bulk RNA, unsorted, was sequenced, and chains were unpaired. Regarding the study as a whole: In VDJdb matching, anti-spike CD8 responses were favored while private and CD4 specificities went missing.

The table lists this clonotype with a few counts. Its antigen is still unknown. The junction had 3 bases not matched to a gene; V was cut back by 3 bases and J by 1 base. The CDR3 totals 14 residues. In germline, CDR1 is SGHTA, CDR2 FQGNSA. The TCR library protocol attached unique molecular identifiers to the individual cDNA molecules. MiXCR, applied by TCRdb to the 5' RACE reads, yields one record per CDR3 protein. The table has roughly 70,000 distinct CDR3 sequences, 20% to 25% seen once; the top ten hold more than 15%. This specimen consisted of whole blood, obtained at baseline. This TCR came from an adult who was a healthcare worker with PCR-confirmed SARS-CoV-2 infection or an uninfected control (not recorded which). V and J are TRBV7-2 and TRBJ2-7; 7 bases align to TRBD1. The CDR3 bases are TGTGCCAGCAGCTTCTTGACAGGGTCCTACGAGCAGTACTTC. Amino acid sequence: CASSFLTGSYEQYF.